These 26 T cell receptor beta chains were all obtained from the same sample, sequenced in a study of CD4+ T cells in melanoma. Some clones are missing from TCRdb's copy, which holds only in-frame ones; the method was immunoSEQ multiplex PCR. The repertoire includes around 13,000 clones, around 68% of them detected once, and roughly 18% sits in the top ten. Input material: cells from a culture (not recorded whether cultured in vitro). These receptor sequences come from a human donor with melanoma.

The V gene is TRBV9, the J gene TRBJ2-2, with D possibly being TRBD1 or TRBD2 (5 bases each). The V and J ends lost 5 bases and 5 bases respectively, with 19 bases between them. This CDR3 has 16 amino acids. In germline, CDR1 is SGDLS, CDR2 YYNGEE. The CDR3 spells CASRSGRPFRTGELFF. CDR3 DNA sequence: TGTGCCAGCAGGTCGGGACGGCCCTTTCGGACCGGGGAGCTGTTTTTT.

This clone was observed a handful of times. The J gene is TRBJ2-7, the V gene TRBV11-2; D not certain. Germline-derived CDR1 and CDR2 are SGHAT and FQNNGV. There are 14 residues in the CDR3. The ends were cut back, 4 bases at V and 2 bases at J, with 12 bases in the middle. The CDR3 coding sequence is TGTGCCAGCAGCTCGGACCTATTGGCCTACGAGCAGTACTTC. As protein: CASSSDLLAYEQYF.

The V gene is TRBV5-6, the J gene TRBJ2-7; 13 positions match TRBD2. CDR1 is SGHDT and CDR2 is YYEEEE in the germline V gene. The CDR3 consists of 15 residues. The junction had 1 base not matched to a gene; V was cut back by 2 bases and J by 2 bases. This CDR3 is CASSFTSGGAYEQYF. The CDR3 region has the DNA TGTGCCAGCAGCTTTACTAGCGGGGGGGCCTACGAGCAGTACTTC.

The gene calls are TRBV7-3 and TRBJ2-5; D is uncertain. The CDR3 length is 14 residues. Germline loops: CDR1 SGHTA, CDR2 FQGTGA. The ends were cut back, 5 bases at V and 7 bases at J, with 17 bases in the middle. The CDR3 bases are TGTGCCAGCAGCCCCTTCGGAAGTACGTGGACCCAGTACTTC. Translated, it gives CASSPFGSTWTQYF.

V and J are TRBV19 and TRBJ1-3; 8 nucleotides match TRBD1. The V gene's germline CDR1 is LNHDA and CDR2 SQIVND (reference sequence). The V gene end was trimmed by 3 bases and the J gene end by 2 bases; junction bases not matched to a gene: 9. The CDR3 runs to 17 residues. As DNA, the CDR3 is TGTGCCAGTAGTATTAGGCCCGACAGGGGAACTGGAAACACCATATATTTT. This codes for CASSIRPDRGTGNTIYF.

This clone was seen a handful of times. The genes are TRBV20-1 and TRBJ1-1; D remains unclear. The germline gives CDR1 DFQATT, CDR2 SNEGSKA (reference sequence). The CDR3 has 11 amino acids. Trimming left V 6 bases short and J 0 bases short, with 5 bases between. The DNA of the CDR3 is TGCAGTGCGCCGTTGAACACTGAAGCTTTCTTT. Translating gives CSAPLNTEAFF.

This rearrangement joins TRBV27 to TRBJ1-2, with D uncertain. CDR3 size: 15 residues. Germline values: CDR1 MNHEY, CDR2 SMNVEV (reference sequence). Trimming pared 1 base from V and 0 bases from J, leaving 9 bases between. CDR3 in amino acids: CASSLYGAPNYGYTF. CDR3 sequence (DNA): TGTGCCAGCAGTTTATATGGAGCGCCTAACTATGGCTACACCTTC.

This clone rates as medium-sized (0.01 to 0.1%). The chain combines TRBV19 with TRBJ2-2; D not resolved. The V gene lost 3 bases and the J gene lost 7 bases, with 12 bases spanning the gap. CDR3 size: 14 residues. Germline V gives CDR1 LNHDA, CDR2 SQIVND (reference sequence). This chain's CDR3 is CASSIALNVGELFF. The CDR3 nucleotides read TGTGCCAGTAGTATCGCCCTTAATGTCGGGGAGCTGTTTTTT.

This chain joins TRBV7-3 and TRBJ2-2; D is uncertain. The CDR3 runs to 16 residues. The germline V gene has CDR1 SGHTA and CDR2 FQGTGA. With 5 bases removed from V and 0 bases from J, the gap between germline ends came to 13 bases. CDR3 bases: TGTGCCAGCAGCCAGGTGGGCCCCGCGAACACCGGGGAGCTGTTTTTT. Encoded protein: CASSQVGPANTGELFF.

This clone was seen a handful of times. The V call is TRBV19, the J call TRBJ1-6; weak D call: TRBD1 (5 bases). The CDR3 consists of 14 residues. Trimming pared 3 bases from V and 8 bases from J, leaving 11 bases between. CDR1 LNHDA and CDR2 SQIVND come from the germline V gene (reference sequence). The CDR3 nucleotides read TGTGCCAGTAGTATTCAGGGAATGGATTCACCCCTCCACTTT. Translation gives CASSIQGMDSPLHF.

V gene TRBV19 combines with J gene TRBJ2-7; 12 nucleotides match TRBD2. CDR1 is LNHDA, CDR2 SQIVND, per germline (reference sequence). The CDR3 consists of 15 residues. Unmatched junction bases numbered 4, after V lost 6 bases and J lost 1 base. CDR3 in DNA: TGTGCCAGTAGGGACCTAGCGGGGGGGTCCTACGAGCAGTACTTC. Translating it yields CASRDLAGGSYEQYF.

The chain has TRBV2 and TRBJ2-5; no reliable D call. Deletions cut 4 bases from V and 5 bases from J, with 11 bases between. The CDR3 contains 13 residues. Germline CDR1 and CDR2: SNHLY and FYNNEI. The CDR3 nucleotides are TGTGCCAGCAGTGGTGGGTTTTGGGAGACCCAGTACTTC. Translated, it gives CASSGGFWETQYF.

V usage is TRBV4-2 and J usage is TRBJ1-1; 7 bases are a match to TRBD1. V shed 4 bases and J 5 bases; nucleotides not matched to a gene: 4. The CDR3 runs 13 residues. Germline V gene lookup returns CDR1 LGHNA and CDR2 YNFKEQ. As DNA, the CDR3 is TGTGCCAGCAGCCTCGGGACAGCTACTGAAGCTTTCTTT. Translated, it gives CASSLGTATEAFF.

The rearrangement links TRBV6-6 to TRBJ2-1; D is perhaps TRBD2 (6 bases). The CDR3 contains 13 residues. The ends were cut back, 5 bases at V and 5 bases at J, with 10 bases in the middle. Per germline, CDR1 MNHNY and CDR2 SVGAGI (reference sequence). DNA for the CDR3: TGTGCCAGCAGTAAACTAGCAGACAATGAGCAGTTCTTC. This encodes CASSKLADNEQFF.

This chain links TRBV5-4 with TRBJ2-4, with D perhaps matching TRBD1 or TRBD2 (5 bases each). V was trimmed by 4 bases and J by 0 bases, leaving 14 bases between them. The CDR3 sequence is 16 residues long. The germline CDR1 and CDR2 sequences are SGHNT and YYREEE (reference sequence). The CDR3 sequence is CASSVRGDLAKNIQYF. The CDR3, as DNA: TGTGCCAGCAGCGTCCGGGGCGACCTAGCCAAAAACATTCAGTACTTC.

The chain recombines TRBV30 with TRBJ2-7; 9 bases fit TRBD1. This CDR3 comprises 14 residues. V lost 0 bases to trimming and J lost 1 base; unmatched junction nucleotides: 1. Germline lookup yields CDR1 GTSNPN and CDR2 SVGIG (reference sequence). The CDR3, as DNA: TGTGCCTGGAGTGTCGGGACAGGGTCCTACGAGCAGTACTTC. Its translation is CAWSVGTGSYEQYF.

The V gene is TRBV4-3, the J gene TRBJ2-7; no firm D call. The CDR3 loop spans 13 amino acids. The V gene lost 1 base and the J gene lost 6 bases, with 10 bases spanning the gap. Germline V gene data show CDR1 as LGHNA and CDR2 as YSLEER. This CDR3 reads CASSQGEEREQYF. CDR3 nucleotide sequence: TGCGCCAGCAGCCAAGGAGAGGAGCGCGAGCAGTACTTC.

CDR3 bases: TGTGCCAGCAGCCAACAGCGGGGCCTTAGCACAGATACGCAGTATTTT. This translates into CASSQQRGLSTDTQYF. The chain carries TRBV4-2 and TRBJ2-3; 7 nucleotides align to TRBD2. Germline trimming cut 2 bases from V and 0 bases from J; bases unmatched to any gene: 5. CDR1 and CDR2 (germline): LGHNA, YNFKEQ. The CDR3 runs to 16 residues.

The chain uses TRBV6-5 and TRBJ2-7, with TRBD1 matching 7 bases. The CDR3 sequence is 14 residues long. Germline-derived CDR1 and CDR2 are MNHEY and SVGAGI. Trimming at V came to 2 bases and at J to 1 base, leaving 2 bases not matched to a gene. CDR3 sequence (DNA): TGTGCCAGCAGTTACACCAGGGGGTCCTACGAGCAGTACTTC. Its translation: CASSYTRGSYEQYF.

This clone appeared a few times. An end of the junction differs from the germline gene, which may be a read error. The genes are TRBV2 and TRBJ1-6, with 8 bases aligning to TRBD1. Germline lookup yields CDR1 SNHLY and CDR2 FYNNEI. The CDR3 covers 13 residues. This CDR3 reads CASSDRQGTPPTF. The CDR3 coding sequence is TGTGCCAGCAGTGACCGACAGGGGACGCCTCCTACGTTT. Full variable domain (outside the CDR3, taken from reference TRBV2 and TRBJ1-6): EPEVTQTPSHQVTQMGQEVILRCVPISNHLYFYWYRQILGQKVEFLVSFYNNEISEKSEIFDDQFSVERPDGSNFTLKIRSTKLEDSAMYFCASSDRQGTPPTFGNGTRLTVT.

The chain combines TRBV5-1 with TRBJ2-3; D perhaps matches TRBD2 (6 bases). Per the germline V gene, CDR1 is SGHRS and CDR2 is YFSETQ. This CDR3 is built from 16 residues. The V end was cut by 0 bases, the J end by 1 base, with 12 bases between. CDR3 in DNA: TGCGCCAGCAGCTTGGCGATGGCTAGCGGCACAGATACGCAGTATTTT. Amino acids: CASSLAMASGTDTQYF.

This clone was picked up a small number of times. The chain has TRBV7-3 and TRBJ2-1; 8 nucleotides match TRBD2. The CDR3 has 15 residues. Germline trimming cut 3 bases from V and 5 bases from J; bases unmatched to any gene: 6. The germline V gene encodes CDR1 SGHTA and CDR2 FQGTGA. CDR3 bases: TGTGCCAGCAGCTTCTTAGGCGGGGGGAACAATGAGCAGTTCTTC. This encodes CASSFLGGGNNEQFF. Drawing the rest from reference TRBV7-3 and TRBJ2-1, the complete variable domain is GAGVSQTPSNKVTEKGKYVELRCDPISGHTALYWYRQSLGQGPEFLIYFQGTGAADDSGLPNDRFFAVRPEGSVSTLKIQRTERGDSAVYLCASSFLGGGNNEQFFGPGTRLTVL.

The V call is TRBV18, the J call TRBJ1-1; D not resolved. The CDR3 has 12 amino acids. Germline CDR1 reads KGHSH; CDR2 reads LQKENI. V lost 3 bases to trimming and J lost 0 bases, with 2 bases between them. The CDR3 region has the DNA TGTGCCAGCTCACCGTTGAACACTGAAGCTTTCTTT. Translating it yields CASSPLNTEAFF.

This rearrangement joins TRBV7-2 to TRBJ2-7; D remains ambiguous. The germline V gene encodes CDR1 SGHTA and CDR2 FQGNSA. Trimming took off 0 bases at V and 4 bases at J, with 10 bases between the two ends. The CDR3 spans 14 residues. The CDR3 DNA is TGTGCCAGCAGCTTAGCCCTACCTGCGTACGAGCAGTACTTC. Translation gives CASSLALPAYEQYF.

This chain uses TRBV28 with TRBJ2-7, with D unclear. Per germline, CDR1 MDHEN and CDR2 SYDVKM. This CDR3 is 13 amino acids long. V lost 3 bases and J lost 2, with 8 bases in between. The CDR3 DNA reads TGTGCCAGCAGTTTGCCGGAAGCCTACGAGCAGTACTTC. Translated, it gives CASSLPEAYEQYF.

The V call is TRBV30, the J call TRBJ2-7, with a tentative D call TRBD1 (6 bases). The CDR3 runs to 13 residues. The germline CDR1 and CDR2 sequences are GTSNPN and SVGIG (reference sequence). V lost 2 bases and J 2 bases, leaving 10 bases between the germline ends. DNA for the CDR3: TGTGCCTGGAGTCAGGGGTTAACCTACGAGCAGTACTTC. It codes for CAWSQGLTYEQYF.